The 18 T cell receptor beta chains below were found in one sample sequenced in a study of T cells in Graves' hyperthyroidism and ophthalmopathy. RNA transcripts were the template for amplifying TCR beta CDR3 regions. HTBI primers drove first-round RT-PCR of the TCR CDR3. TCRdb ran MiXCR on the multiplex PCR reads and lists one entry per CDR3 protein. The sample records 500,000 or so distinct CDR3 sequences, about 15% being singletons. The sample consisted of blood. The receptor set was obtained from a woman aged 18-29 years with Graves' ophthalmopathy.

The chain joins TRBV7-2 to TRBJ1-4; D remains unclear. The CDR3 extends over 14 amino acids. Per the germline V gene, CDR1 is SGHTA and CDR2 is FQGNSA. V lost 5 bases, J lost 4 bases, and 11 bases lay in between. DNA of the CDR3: TGTGCCAGCAGCCGCACGGGGAGTAATGAAAAACTGTTTTTT. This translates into CASSRTGSNEKLFF.

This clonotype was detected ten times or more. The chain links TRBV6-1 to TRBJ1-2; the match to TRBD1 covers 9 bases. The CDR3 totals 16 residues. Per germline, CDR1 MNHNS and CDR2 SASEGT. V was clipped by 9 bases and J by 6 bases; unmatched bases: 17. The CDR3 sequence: CASHRGGTGLQNGYTF. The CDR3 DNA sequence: TGTGCCAGTCACCGCGGCGGGACAGGGCTACAAAATGGCTACACCTTC.

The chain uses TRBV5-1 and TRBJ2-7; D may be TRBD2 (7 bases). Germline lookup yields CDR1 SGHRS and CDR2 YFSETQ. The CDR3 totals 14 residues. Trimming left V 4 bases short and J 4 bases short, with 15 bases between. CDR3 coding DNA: TGCGCCAGCAGCCCTGGAGGGGGGGGATACGAGCAGTACTTC. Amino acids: CASSPGGGGYEQYF.

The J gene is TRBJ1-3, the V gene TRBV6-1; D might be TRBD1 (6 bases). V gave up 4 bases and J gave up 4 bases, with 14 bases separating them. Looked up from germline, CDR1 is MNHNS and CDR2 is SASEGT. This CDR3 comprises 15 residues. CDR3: CASSAPGTQGNTIYF. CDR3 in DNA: TGTGCCAGCAGTGCCCCCGGGACACAAGGAAACACCATATATTTT.

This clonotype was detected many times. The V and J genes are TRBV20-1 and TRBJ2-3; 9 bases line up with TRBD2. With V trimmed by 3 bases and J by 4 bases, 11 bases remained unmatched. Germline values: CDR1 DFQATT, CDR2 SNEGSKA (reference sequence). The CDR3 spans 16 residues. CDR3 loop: CSARSVSGGAADTQYF. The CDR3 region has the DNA TGCAGTGCTAGGTCCGTTAGCGGGGGAGCGGCAGATACGCAGTATTTT.

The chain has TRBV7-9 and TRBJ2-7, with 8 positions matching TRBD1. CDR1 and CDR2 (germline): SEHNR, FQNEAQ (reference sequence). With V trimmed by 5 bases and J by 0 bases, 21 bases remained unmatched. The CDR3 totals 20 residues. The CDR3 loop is CASSRRSAGDYRGISYEQYF. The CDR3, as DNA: TGTGCCAGCAGCAGAAGGTCTGCCGGAGACTACAGGGGGATCTCCTACGAGCAGTACTTC.

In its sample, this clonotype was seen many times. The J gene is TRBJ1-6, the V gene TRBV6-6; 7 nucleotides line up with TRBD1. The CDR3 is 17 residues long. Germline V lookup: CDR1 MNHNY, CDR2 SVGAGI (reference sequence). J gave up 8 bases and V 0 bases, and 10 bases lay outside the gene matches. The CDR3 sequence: CASSYSIATGYDSPLHF. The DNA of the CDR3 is TGTGCCAGCAGTTACTCGATAGCGACAGGGTATGATTCACCCCTCCACTTT.

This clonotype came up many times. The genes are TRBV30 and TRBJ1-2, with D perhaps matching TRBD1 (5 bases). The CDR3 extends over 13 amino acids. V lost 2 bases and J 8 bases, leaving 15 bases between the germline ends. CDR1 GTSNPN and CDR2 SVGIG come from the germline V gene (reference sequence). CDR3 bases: TGTGCCTGGAGTCCCGCTGGGGCGCAGGGCTACACCTTC. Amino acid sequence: CAWSPAGAQGYTF.

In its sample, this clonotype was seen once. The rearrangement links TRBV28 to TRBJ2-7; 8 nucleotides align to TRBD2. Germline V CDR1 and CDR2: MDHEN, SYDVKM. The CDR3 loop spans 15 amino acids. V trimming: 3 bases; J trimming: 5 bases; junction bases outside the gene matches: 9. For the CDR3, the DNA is TGTGCCAGCAGTTTTGGAGCGGGAGCGGTCGACGAGCAGTACTTC. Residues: CASSFGAGAVDEQYF.

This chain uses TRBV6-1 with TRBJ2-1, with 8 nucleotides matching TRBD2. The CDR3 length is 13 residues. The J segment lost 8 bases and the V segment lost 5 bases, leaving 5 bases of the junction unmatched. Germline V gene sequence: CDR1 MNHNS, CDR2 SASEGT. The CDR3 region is CASSPGGAHEQFF. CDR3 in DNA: TGTGCCAGCAGTCCCGGGGGGGCTCATGAGCAGTTCTTC.

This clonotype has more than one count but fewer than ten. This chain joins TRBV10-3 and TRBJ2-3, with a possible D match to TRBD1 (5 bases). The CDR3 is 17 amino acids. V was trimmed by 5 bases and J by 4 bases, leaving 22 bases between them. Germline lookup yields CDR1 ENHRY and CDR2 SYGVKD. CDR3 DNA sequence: TGTGCCATCAGTCCGGCGGATGCCAGGGTAATGTCAGATACGCAGTATTTT. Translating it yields CAISPADARVMSDTQYF.

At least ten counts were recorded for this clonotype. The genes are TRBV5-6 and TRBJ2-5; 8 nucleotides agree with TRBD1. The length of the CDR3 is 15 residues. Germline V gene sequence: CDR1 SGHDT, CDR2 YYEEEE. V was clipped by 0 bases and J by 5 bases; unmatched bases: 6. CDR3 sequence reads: CASSLGQGAVETQYF. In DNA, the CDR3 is TGTGCCAGCAGCTTGGGGCAGGGGGCTGTGGAGACCCAGTACTTC.

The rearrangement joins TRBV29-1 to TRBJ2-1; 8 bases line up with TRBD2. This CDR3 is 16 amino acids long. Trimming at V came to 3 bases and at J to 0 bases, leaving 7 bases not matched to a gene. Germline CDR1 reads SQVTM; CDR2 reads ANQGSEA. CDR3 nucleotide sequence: TGCAGCGTTGATGGGGCGGGAGGAAGCTCCTACAATGAGCAGTTCTTC. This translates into CSVDGAGGSSYNEQFF.

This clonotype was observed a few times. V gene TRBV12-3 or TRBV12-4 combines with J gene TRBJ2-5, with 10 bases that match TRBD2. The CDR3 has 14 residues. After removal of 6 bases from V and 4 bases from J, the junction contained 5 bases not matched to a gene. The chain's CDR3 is CASSELAGSETQYF. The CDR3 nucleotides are TGTGCCAGCAGCGAACTAGCGGGGTCAGAGACCCAGTACTTC.

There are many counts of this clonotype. CDR3 DNA sequence: TGCAGTGCTAGAGATGAGGGACTAGCGGGGGGCGGTTACAATGAGCAGTTCTTC. Protein sequence: CSARDEGLAGGGYNEQFF. The chain recombines TRBV20-1 with TRBJ2-1, with 15 positions matching TRBD2. The length of the CDR3 is 18 residues. The germline CDR1 and CDR2 sequences are DFQATT and SNEGSKA (reference sequence). J lost 4 bases, V lost 0 bases, and 7 bases had no gene match.

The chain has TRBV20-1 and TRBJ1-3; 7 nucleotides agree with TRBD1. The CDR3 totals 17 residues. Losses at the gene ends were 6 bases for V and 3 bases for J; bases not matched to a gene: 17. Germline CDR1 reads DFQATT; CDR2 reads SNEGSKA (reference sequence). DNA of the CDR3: TGCAGTGCCCAACTTAATGTTGGCAGGGGGTTTGGAAACACCATATATTTT. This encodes CSAQLNVGRGFGNTIYF.

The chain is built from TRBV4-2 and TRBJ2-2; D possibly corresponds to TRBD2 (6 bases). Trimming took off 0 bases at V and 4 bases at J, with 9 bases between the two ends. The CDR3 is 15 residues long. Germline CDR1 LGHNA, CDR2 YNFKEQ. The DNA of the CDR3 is TGTGCCAGCAGCCAAGATCTGGAGGGCACCGGGGAGCTGTTTTTT. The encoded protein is CASSQDLEGTGELFF.

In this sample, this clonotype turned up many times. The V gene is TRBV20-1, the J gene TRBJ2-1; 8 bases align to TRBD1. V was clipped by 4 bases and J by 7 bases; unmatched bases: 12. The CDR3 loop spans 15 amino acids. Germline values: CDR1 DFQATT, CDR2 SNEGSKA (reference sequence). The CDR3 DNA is TGCAGTGCTAAAGACCTACAGGGGGTGGGTAATGAGCAGTTCTTC. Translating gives CSAKDLQGVGNEQFF.